The T cell receptor beta chain described here comes from a study of T cell changes during pregnancy in multiple sclerosis. The CDR3 runs to 16 residues. The ends were cut back, 3 bases at V and 2 bases at J, with 20 bases in the middle. Germline CDR1 reads SQVTM; CDR2 reads ANQGSEA. TCRdb keeps only in-frame clones here, not all; method: immunoSEQ multiplex PCR. Of under 55,000 clones listed, approximately 90% are singletons. The receptor comes from a female donor with multiple sclerosis, enrolled in a pregnancy study. The chain joins TRBV29-1 to TRBJ2-7; tentatively, D is TRBD1 (5 bases). Material: CD8+ T cells from peripheral blood mononuclear cells, obtained after pregnancy. Here the CDR3 reads CSVDGFDSQEAYEQYF. The CDR3, as DNA: TGCAGCGTTGATGGGTTCGACAGCCAGGAAGCCTACGAGCAGTACTTC.